The T cell receptor (beta chain) under discussion was sequenced for a study of T cell responses to AZD1222 COVID-19 vaccine. The study's findings and limits: After the peak T cell response, and only then, were repertoires sampled.

Pooling was applied to second doses at about 4 or about 12 weeks. Sequencing used immunoSEQ multiplex PCR; TCRdb keeps in-frame clones, though not all of them. The profile shows 120,000 or so clones, roughly 91% of them singletons. CDR3 length: 14 amino acids. V was clipped by 4 bases and J by 2 bases, with 11 bases between them. Germline values: CDR1 SGHNT, CDR2 YENEEA. To note about this clone: What it binds is not known.

The sequence derives from an adult who received the AZD1222 COVID-19 vaccine. The rearrangement uses TRBV11-3 and TRBJ2-5, with D possibly matching TRBD2 (6 bases). The material was peripheral blood, obtained 28 days after the second AZD1222 dose. The CDR3 loop is CASSCRDLQETQYF. CDR3 DNA sequence: TGTGCCAGCAGCTGCCGGGACTTACAAGAGACCCAGTACTTC.